This T cell receptor beta chain was recovered during a study of shared T cell receptors in the human thymus. Assay used: immunoSEQ multiplex PCR; TCRdb lists only in-frame clones, some missing. The sample yields approximately 660,000 clones, 85% to 90% seen once. The CDR3 covers 17 residues. Losses at the gene ends were 0 bases for V and 0 bases for J; bases not matched to a gene: 7. Germline values: CDR1 LGHNT, CDR2 FRNRAP. This sample was shared with a second study, whose subject was human thymus T cells. As reported in that work: All donors were healthy Finnish infants who were undergoing corrective surgery to treat congenital heart defects. Corrective cardiac operations yielded the resected thymus tissue. Within thymic and blood repertoires, V and J gene usage appeared to be biased. Related work showed strongly overlapping thymic repertoires across unrelated individuals.

The sequence came from a boy less than two years old with a congenital heart defect. The specimen was thymocytes. The rearrangement links TRBV12-5 to TRBJ1-1, with 7 bases identical to TRBD1. The CDR3 loop is CASGLVVRGRVNTEAFF. CDR3 sequence (DNA): TGTGCTAGTGGTTTGGTAGTGAGGGGGCGCGTGAACACTGAAGCTTTCTTT.